This record concerns one T cell receptor beta chain sequence. What it recognizes is unknown. Treatment here: 15 to 20 received Ad26.COV2.S at low or high dose, single or two shots; about 5 received placebo; per-sample allocation not given. The investigators took samples on day 63 after the first vaccine or placebo injection. The record originates from a study of Ad26.COV2.S vaccination and SARS-CoV-2 variants. About the study: In the study, Ad26.COV2.S was injected intramuscularly once, or twice 56 days apart.

Trimming cost V 7 bases and J 4 bases; bases outside gene matches: 6. CDR3 length: 14 residues. CDR1 and CDR2 from the germline V gene are LNHDA and SQIVND (reference sequence). Regarding the study as a whole: It is possible that the TCR breadth and depth analyses underestimated the total T cell responses.

Clones were read by immunoSEQ multiplex PCR, and TCRdb kept only the in-frame ones, dropping some. The sample lists roughly 500,000 clones, approximately 89% occurring once. Sequencing was performed on peripheral blood, taken in a trial of Ad26.COV2.S vaccine versus placebo. The clonotype was recovered from a person aged 18-60 years who received the Ad26.COV2.S COVID-19 vaccine or a placebo. This chain uses TRBV19 with TRBJ2-1; 8 nucleotides align to TRBD2. The CDR3: CASNQAGDYNEQFF. CDR3 nucleotides: TGTGCCAGTAATCAAGCGGGGGATTACAATGAGCAGTTCTTC.